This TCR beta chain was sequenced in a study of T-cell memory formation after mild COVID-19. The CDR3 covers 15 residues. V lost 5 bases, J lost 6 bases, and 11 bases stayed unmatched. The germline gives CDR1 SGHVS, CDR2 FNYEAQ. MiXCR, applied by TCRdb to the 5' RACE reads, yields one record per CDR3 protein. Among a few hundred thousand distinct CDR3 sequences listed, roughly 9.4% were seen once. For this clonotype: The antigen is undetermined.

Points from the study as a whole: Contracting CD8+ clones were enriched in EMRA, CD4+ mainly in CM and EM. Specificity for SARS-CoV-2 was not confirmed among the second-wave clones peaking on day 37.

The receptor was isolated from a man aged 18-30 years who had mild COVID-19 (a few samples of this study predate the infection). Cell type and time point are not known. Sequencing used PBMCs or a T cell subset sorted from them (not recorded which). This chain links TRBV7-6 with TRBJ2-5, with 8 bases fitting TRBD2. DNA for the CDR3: TGTGCCAGCAGCGCCAGCCGGGGGGGCATCCAGACCCAGTACTTC. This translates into CASSASRGGIQTQYF.